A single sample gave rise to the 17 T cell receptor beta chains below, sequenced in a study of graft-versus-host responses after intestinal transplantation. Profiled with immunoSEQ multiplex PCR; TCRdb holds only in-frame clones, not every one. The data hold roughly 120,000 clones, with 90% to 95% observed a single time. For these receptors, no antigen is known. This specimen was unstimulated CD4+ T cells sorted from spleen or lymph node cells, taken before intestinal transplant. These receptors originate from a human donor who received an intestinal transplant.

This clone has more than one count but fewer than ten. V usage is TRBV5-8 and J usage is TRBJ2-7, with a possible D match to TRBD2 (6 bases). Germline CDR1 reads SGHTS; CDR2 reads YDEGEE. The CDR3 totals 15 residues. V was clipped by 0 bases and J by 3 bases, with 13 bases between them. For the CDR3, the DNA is TGTGCCAGCAGCTTGGCCAGCGGGCATCTCTACGAGCAGTACTTC. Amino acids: CASSLASGHLYEQYF.

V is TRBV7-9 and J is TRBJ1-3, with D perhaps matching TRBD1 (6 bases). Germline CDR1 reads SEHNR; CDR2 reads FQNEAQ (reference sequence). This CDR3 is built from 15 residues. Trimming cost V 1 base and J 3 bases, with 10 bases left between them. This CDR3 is CASSLGRGYGNTIYF. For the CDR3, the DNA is TGTGCCAGCAGCTTAGGTAGGGGGTATGGAAACACCATATATTTT.

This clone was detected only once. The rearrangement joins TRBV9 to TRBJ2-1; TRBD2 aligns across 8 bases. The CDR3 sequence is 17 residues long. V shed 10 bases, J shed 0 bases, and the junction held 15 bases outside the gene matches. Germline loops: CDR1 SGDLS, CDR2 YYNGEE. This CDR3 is CAASRLAGQGSYNEQFF. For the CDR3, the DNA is TGTGCCGCCTCGCGGCTAGCGGGCCAAGGCTCCTACAATGAGCAGTTCTTC.

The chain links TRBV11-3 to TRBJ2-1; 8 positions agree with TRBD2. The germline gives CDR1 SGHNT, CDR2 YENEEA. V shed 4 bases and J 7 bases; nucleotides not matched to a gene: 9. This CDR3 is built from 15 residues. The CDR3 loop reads CASSSAGGPTNEQFF. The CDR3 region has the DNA TGTGCCAGCAGCTCCGCGGGAGGCCCTACTAATGAGCAGTTCTTC.

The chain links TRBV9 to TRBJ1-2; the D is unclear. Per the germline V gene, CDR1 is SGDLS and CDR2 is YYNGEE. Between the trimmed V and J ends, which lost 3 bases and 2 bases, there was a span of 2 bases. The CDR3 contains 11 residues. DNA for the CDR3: TGTGCCAGCAGCGCAAACTATGGCTACACCTTC. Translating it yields CASSANYGYTF.

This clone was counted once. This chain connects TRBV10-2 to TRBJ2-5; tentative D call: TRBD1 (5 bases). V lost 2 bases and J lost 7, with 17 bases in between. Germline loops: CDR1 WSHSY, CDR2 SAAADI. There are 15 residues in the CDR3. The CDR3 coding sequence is TGCGCCAGCAGTGAGATTCTACAGGCCCCCGGGACCCAGTACTTC. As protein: CASSEILQAPGTQYF.

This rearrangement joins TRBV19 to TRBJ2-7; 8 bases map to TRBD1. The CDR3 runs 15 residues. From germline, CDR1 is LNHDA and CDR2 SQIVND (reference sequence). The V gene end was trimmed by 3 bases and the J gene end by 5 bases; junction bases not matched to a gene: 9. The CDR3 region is CASSIRDQGANEQYF. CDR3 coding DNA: TGTGCCAGTAGTATTAGAGACCAGGGGGCGAACGAGCAGTACTTC.

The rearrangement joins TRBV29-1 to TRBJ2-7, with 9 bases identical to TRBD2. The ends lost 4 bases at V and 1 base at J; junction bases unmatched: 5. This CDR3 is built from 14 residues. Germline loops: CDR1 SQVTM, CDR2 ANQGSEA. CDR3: CSVGGLAGSYEQYF. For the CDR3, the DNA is TGCAGCGTTGGGGGACTAGCCGGTTCCTACGAGCAGTACTTC.

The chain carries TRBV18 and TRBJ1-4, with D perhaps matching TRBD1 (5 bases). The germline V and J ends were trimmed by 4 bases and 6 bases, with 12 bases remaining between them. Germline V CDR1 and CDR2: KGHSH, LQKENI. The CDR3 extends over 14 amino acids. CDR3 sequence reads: CASSLGAGDEKLFF. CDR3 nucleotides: TGTGCCAGCTCACTAGGGGCCGGGGATGAAAAACTGTTTTTT.

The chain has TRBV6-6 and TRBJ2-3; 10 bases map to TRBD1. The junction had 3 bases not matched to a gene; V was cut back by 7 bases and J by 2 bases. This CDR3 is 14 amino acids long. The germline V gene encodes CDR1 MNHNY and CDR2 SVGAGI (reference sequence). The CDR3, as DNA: TGTGCCAGCACCGGACAGGGGGACACAGATACGCAGTATTTT. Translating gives CASTGQGDTDTQYF.

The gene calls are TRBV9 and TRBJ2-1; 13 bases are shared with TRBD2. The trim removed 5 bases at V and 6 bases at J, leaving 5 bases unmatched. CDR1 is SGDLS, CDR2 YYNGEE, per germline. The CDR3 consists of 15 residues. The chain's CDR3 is CASRPGTSGANEQFF. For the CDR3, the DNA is TGTGCCAGCAGACCTGGGACTAGCGGGGCCAATGAGCAGTTCTTC.

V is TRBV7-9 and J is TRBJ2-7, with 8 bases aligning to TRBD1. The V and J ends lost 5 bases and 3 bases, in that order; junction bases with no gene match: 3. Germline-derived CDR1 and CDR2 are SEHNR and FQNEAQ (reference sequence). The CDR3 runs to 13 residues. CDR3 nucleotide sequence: TGTGCCAGCAGCGTCGGACAGGGCTACGAGCAGTACTTC. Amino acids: CASSVGQGYEQYF.

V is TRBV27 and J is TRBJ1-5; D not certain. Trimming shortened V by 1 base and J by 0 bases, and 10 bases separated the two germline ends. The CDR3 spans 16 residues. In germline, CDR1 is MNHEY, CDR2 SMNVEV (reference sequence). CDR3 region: CASSLLSYPSNQPQHF. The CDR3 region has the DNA TGTGCCAGCAGTTTATTGAGTTACCCTAGCAATCAGCCCCAGCATTTT.

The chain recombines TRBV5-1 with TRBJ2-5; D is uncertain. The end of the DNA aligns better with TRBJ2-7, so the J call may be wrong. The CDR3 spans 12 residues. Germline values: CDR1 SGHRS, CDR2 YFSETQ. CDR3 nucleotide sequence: TGCGCCAGCAGCCTCTACTCCTACGAGCAGTACTTC. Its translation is CASSLYSYEQYF.

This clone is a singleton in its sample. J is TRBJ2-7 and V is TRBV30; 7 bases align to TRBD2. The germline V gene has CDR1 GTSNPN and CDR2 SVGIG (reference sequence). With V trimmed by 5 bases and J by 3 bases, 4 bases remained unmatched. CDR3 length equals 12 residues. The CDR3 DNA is TGTGCCTGGGGCGGGGGAGGCTACGAGCAGTACTTC. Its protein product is CAWGGGGYEQYF.

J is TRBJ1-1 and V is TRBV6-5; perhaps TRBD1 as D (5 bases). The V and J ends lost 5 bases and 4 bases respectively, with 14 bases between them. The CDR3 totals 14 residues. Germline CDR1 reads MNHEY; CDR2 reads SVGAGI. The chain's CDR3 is CASSPRVGSTEAFF. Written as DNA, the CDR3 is TGTGCCAGCAGTCCCAGGGTCGGGAGCACTGAAGCTTTCTTT.

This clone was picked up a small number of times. CDR3 sequence: CASGTSGRYNEQFF. In DNA, the CDR3 is TGTGCCAGCGGGACTAGTGGCAGGTACAATGAGCAGTTCTTC. The gene calls are TRBV6-1 and TRBJ2-1, with TRBD2 matching 8 bases. V was pared by 8 bases and J by 4 bases, with 7 bases of the junction left unmatched. Germline V lookup: CDR1 MNHNS, CDR2 SASEGT. This CDR3 is built from 14 residues.